Below are 18 T cell receptor beta chains sequenced from a single sample in a study of T cells in Graves' hyperthyroidism and ophthalmopathy. TCR beta CDR3 region amplification was performed from RNA transcripts. The TCR CDR3 first-round RT-PCR relied on the HTBI primer set. In TCRdb, the multiplex PCR reads were re-called with MiXCR into one record per CDR3 protein. The sample yields some 370,000 distinct CDR3 sequences, roughly 17% seen once. The sample was blood. Source of these receptors: a woman aged 25 to 39 with Graves' hyperthyroidism that later progressed to Graves' ophthalmopathy.

This clonotype was counted a single time. The J gene is TRBJ2-1, the V gene TRBV11-2; the match to TRBD1 covers 7 bases. J lost 6 bases, V lost 4 bases, and 9 bases had no gene match. CDR3 length equals 15 residues. Germline V CDR1 and CDR2: SGHAT, FQNNGV. The CDR3 DNA follows: TGTGCCAGCAGCTCCCGGAGACAGGGCACCAATGAGCAGTTCTTC. It specifies CASSSRRQGTNEQFF.

The rearrangement uses TRBV7-9 and TRBJ2-1, with D possibly being TRBD1 or TRBD2 (5 bases each). Per the germline V gene, CDR1 is SEHNR and CDR2 is FQNEAQ (reference sequence). V was pared by 1 base and J by 1 base, with 8 bases between. The CDR3 consists of 15 residues. The CDR3 DNA sequence: TGTGCCAGCAGCTTAGGGGGGATGTCCTACAATGAGCAGTTCTTC. It codes for CASSLGGMSYNEQFF.

This clonotype was counted between two and nine times. The chain links TRBV10-1 to TRBJ2-1; D ambiguous. Germline assignment: CDR1 WNHNN and CDR2 SYGVQD (reference sequence). Trimming took 3 bases from V and 7 from J, leaving 10 bases between them. The CDR3 has 13 amino acids. In DNA, the CDR3 is TGCGCCAGCAGTGACCCGACTGAAAATGAGCAGTTCTTC. Encoded protein: CASSDPTENEQFF.

In its sample, this clonotype was seen a few times. V is TRBV25-1 and J is TRBJ2-5; no firm D call. This CDR3 contains 13 residues. V was trimmed by 3 bases and J by 5 bases, leaving 10 bases between them. The germline CDR1 and CDR2 sequences are MGHDK and SYGVNS. The CDR3 bases are TGTGCCAGCAGTGATAATGTAGGGGAGACCCAGTACTTC. It translates to CASSDNVGETQYF.

V is TRBV29-1 and J is TRBJ2-1; TRBD1 matches at 9 bases. The V segment lost 5 bases and the J segment 3 bases; nucleotides outside the gene matches: 8. The CDR3 loop spans 15 amino acids. Germline-derived CDR1 and CDR2 are SQVTM and ANQGSEA. The CDR3, as DNA: TGCAGCGTTAGATCGGGACAGGGATACTACAATGAGCAGTTCTTC. It encodes CSVRSGQGYYNEQFF.

J is TRBJ2-7 and V is TRBV4-1; D is ambiguous. Trimming shortened V by 1 base and J by 3 bases, and 13 bases separated the two germline ends. The CDR3 is made up of 15 amino acids. Germline lookup yields CDR1 MGHRA and CDR2 YSYEKL. The CDR3 DNA is TGCGCCAGCAGCCAAGTCGAGAAAATGGGCTACGAGCAGTACTTC. Translating it yields CASSQVEKMGYEQYF.

Only a few counts were recorded for this clonotype. The chain combines TRBV20-1 with TRBJ2-2; 13 bases are shared with TRBD2. Germline values: CDR1 DFQATT, CDR2 SNEGSKA (reference sequence). The CDR3 covers 16 residues. J lost 1 base, V lost 5 bases, and 4 bases had no gene match. This CDR3 reads CSAGRLAGGNTGELFF. The CDR3 DNA sequence: TGCAGTGCTGGAAGACTAGCGGGGGGGAACACCGGGGAGCTGTTTTTT.

This clonotype has at least ten counts. The V and J genes are TRBV28 and TRBJ2-7; 9 bases fit TRBD1. The ends lost 6 bases at V and 3 bases at J; junction bases unmatched: 6. Germline lookup yields CDR1 MDHEN and CDR2 SYDVKM. This CDR3 region has 14 residues. In DNA form, the CDR3 reads TGTGCCAGCAGCCGAACGGACAGGGGCTACGAGCAGTACTTC. Translated, it gives CASSRTDRGYEQYF. The entire variable domain, with the rest obtained from reference TRBV28 and TRBJ2-7, is as follows: DVKVTQSSRYLVKRTGEKVFLECVQDMDHENMFWYRQDPGLGLRLIYFSYDVKMKEKGDIPEGYSVSREKKERFSLILESASTNQTSMYLCASSRTDRGYEQYFGPGTRLTVT.

This clonotype was seen many times. The rearrangement uses TRBV20-1 and TRBJ1-1, with D uncertain. Germline values: CDR1 DFQATT, CDR2 SNEGSKA (reference sequence). Trimming shortened V by 4 bases and J by 4 bases, and 19 bases separated the two germline ends. The CDR3 spans 15 residues. CDR3 loop: CSANEEFGVRTEAFF. Here the CDR3 DNA reads TGCAGTGCTAATGAGGAATTTGGGGTTCGCACTGAAGCTTTCTTT.

This clonotype was seen many times. This sequence joins TRBV19 and TRBJ1-6; TRBD1 agrees at 7 bases. Germline V CDR1 and CDR2: LNHDA, SQIVND (reference sequence). V lost 4 bases, J lost 0 bases, and 3 bases stayed unmatched. The CDR3 has 16 residues. The CDR3 DNA reads TGTGCCAGTAGTAAAACAGGGGACTCCTATAATTCACCCCTCCACTTT. Translated: CASSKTGDSYNSPLHF.

Turning to this clonotype: A much larger clonotype is one base distant, so this may be a read error. V and J are TRBV6-2 or TRBV6-3 and TRBJ2-7; 8 nucleotides line up with TRBD1. J lost 7 bases, V lost 1 base, and 3 bases had no gene match. This CDR3 has 13 residues. Germline V gene lookup returns CDR1 MNHEY and CDR2 SVGEGT. In DNA form, the CDR3 reads TGTGCCAGCAGTTACTACAGGGGGAGAGAGCAGTACTTC. Its protein is CASSYYRGREQYF.

This clonotype was picked up many times. The chain recombines TRBV5-1 with TRBJ2-1; 12 bases fit TRBD2. Germline V gene sequence: CDR1 SGHRS, CDR2 YFSETQ. CDR3 length equals 16 residues. V trimming: 2 bases; J trimming: 5 bases; junction bases outside the gene matches: 5. DNA for the CDR3: TGCGCCAGCAGCTTCCTGACTAGCGGGGGAAACAATGAGCAGTTCTTC. Amino acid sequence: CASSFLTSGGNNEQFF.

This clonotype was detected many times. The chain employs TRBV6-5 and TRBJ2-7, with TRBD1 matching over 9 bases. Germline CDR1 is MNHEY and CDR2 is SVGAGI. The CDR3 is made up of 17 amino acids. The V gene end was trimmed by 0 bases and the J gene end by 7 bases; junction bases not matched to a gene: 13. In DNA, the CDR3 is TGTGCCAGCAGTTACTCCATGTGGGGACAGGGAAGAGGGGAGCAGTACTTC. Translation: CASSYSMWGQGRGEQYF.

This clonotype came up a few times. The rearrangement links TRBV29-1 to TRBJ2-3; the D is unclear. V dropped 3 bases and J dropped 1 base, with 14 bases sitting between them. The length of the CDR3 is 15 residues. Germline-derived CDR1 and CDR2 are SQVTM and ANQGSEA. The CDR3 DNA follows: TGCAGCGTTGACCGAACAGTTCTTGGCACAGATACGCAGTATTTT. The encoded protein is CSVDRTVLGTDTQYF.

This clonotype was counted only a few times. This sequence joins TRBV27 and TRBJ1-1, with 7 bases identical to TRBD1. Trimming removed 5 bases from V and 4 bases from J; junction bases left unmatched: 10. Germline assignment: CDR1 MNHEY and CDR2 SMNVEV (reference sequence). The CDR3 loop spans 15 amino acids. The CDR3 loop reads CASSTLLQGPTEAFF. The CDR3 DNA reads as TGTGCCAGCAGTACCCTACTACAGGGGCCCACTGAAGCTTTCTTT.

This clonotype has ten or more counts. The CDR3 reads CSARGGYYGYTF. The CDR3 DNA reads as TGCAGTGCTAGAGGAGGGTACTATGGCTACACCTTC. This sequence joins TRBV20-1 and TRBJ1-2; D not resolved. CDR1 is DFQATT and CDR2 is SNEGSKA in the germline V gene (reference sequence). This CDR3 has 12 residues. V was cut by 1 base and J by 3 bases, with 6 bases left in between.

The rearrangement uses TRBV5-8 and TRBJ2-2; D may be TRBD2 (6 bases). Deletions cut 7 bases from V and 6 bases from J, with 19 bases between. Germline V gives CDR1 SGHTS, CDR2 YDEGEE. The CDR3 runs to 15 residues. The CDR3 DNA follows: TGTGCCAGCCTACCCGGGACTCTAAGGGCCGGGGAGCTGTTTTTT. It codes for CASLPGTLRAGELFF.

This clonotype came up many times. The chain has TRBV7-9 and TRBJ1-1; D ambiguous. The germline CDR1 and CDR2 sequences are SEHNR and FQNEAQ (reference sequence). This CDR3 comprises 13 residues. V lost 2 bases, J lost 1 base, and 5 bases lay in between. The CDR3 sequence is CASSLLQNTEAFF. DNA of the CDR3: TGTGCCAGCAGCTTATTGCAGAACACTGAAGCTTTCTTT.